These 6 T cell receptor beta chains were sequenced from one sample in a study of blood T cell repertoires in COVID-19. This table comes from immunoSEQ multiplex PCR, and its TCRdb copy is limited to in-frame clones, with some not included. This sample has under 95,000 clones, with about nine tenths found just once. Sequenced input: peripheral blood. The receptors come from a woman aged 50 to 60 with acute or convalescent COVID-19.

This rearrangement joins TRBV7-8 to TRBJ1-5, with 11 nucleotides matching TRBD1. Germline lookup yields CDR1 SGHVS and CDR2 FQNEAQ. V dropped 7 bases and J dropped 6; count of bases not matched to a gene: 2. The CDR3 totals 13 residues. CDR3 bases: TGTGCCAGCACGGGACAGGGGGGTCAGCCCCAGCATTTT. This encodes CASTGQGGQPQHF.

The chain has TRBV7-2 and TRBJ2-5; D is possibly TRBD2 (7 bases). Trimming stripped 1 base from V and 4 bases from J, with 16 bases between. Looked up from germline, CDR1 is SGHTA and CDR2 is FQGNSA. The CDR3 runs to 16 residues. The CDR3: CASSLVGGAQLETQYF. Written as DNA, the CDR3 is TGTGCCAGCAGCTTAGTAGGGGGGGCGCAATTAGAGACCCAGTACTTC.

The genes are TRBV7-8 and TRBJ1-5; 8 nucleotides match TRBD1. The CDR3 extends over 13 amino acids. The junction had 2 bases not matched to a gene; V was cut back by 4 bases and J by 6 bases. CDR1 is SGHVS, CDR2 FQNEAQ, per germline. This CDR3 is CASSSGQAQPQHF. In nucleotides, the CDR3 is TGTGCCAGCAGCTCGGGACAGGCTCAGCCCCAGCATTTT.

J is TRBJ1-2 and V is TRBV7-9; D is unresolved. This CDR3 contains 13 residues. V was pared by 5 bases and J by 8 bases, with 15 bases between. The germline V gene encodes CDR1 SEHNR and CDR2 FQNEAQ (reference sequence). The CDR3 loop reads CASSEREATGYTF. The CDR3 DNA reads TGTGCCAGCAGCGAAAGGGAGGCGACGGGCTACACCTTC.

The V call is TRBV5-6, the J call TRBJ1-3; 10 nucleotides match TRBD1. The germline V gene encodes CDR1 SGHDT and CDR2 YYEEEE. The CDR3 is 15 residues long. J was trimmed by 3 bases and V by 4 bases; bases with no gene match: 4. CDR3 in amino acids: CASSRRTGGGNTIYF. The DNA of the CDR3 is TGTGCCAGCAGCCGCCGGACAGGGGGTGGAAACACCATATATTTT.

The rearrangement joins TRBV2 to TRBJ1-4; tentatively, D is TRBD1 (5 bases). V was shortened by 2 bases and J by 7 bases, with 8 bases between the two germline ends. The germline gives CDR1 SNHLY, CDR2 FYNNEI. The CDR3 totals 13 residues. CDR3 bases: TGTGCCAGCAGTGAAAGGGGCTTTGAAAAACTGTTTTTT. Its translation: CASSERGFEKLFF.